This T cell receptor (beta chain) is drawn from a study of blood T cell repertoires in COVID-19 (dated by TCRdb to the early 2020s). Regarding the study in general: Samples from collaborators originated in the United States, Italy and Spain and spanned both the acute and convalescent phases of COVID-19. The samples were drawn from the first 160 participants of the ongoing ImmuneRACE study and from over a thousand subjects provided by 6 global collaborators. The material from the prospective study consisted of cDNA or gDNA derived from T cells, B-cell-depleted T cells, or PBMCs. The repertoires were released in a freely available public database intended as a resource for research on the immune response to SARS-CoV-2. Nearly every sample came with metadata listing a de-identified subject ID, COVID-19 status, age in years and sex. Where available, HLA class I and class II types were taken from metadata supplied by the sample provider and were not determined by assay-based typing. The dataset comprised deeply sampled blood TCRbeta repertoires from subjects exposed to, actively infected with, or recovered from COVID-19.

The CDR3 numbers 11 residues from cysteine through phenylalanine. Left in the record is the CDR3 DNA by itself, 33 bases read in frame from the first base. Per the germline V gene (reference sequence), DFQATT is the CDR1 and SNEGSKA is the CDR2. As regards this clone: This receptor's antigen is unknown. No per-base quality is available; no much larger clone lies one base away.

The study at large found these results: The amount of clinical and demographic metadata varied by source and participant and was provided uncurated.

Each collaborating institution followed its own protocols to collect whole blood in K2EDTA tubes. For TCRbeta analysis, collaborator samples were shipped as frozen whole blood, as isolated PBMCs, or as DNA extracted from either sample type. TCRbeta CDR3 regions were amplified from genomic DNA using the immunoSEQ Assay, a bias-controlled multiplex PCR. In the authors' own workflow: Within the assay, amplification of reference gene primers was used to estimate how many nucleated cells each sample contained. To quantify the absolute abundance of each unique TCRbeta CDR3 rearrangement, sequence reads were collapsed and filtered. Productive Simpson clonality was computed per sample as the square root of Simpson's diversity index over productive rearrangements. TCRdb mirrors the immuneACCESS table, restricted to in-frame sequences. Some clones are absent from its copies; in checked studies, under half trace to an unresolved V gene, and the reason for the others is unknown. The V and J calls and clone size come from that table; D and trimming were worked out from the DNA. The sample yields 90,000 to 150,000 clones; approximately 90% were counted once. The ten largest clones capture more than 2% of the sample.

Source material: peripheral blood. The receptor was isolated from a woman in her 50s with acute or convalescent COVID-19. This sequence uses TRBV20-1 and TRBJ2-1, with TRBD2 identical over 7 junction bases. The CDR3 here reads CGGSYYNEQFF. The DNA sequence reads TGCGGCGGGAGTTACTACAATGAGCAGTTCTTC.